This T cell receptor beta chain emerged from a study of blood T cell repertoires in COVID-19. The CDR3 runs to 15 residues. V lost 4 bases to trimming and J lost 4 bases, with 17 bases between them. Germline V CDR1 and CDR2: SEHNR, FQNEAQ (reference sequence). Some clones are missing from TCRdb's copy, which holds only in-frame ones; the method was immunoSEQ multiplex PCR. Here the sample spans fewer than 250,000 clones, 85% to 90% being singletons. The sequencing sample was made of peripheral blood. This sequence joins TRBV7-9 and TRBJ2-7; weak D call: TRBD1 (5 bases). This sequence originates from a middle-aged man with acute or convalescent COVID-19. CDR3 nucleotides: TGTGCCAGCAGCTCCCCCCGCCGACAGAATTACGAGCAGTACTTC. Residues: CASSSPRRQNYEQYF.